One sample yielded the 24 T cell receptor beta chains listed below, sequenced in a study of early T cells in non-severe SARS-CoV-2 infection. TCRdb reprocessed the 5' RACE reads via MiXCR and lists one record per CDR3 protein. The sample lists under 85,000 distinct CDR3 sequences; approximately 5% were seen once. The sequenced sample was whole blood, obtained at baseline. The receptor source for this set is an adult who was a healthcare worker with PCR-confirmed SARS-CoV-2 infection or an uninfected control (not recorded which).

This clonotype was seen many times. The chain combines TRBV2 with TRBJ2-5; perhaps TRBD1 as D (5 bases). Per the germline V gene, CDR1 is SNHLY and CDR2 is FYNNEI. The V end lost 3 bases, the J end lost 6 bases, and 17 bases lay between the germline ends. The CDR3 consists of 15 residues. Here the CDR3 reads CASSEGGAGRQTQYF. As DNA, the CDR3 is TGTGCCAGCAGTGAGGGTGGGGCAGGAAGACAGACCCAGTACTTC.

This clonotype was seen repeatedly, ten times or more. The chain recombines TRBV19 with TRBJ2-1; 9 bases are a match to TRBD2. Trimming took 7 bases from V and 2 from J; bases not matched to a gene: 6. Germline values: CDR1 LNHDA, CDR2 SQIVND (reference sequence). This CDR3 spans 15 amino acids. The CDR3 DNA sequence: TGTGCCAGTACATGGCGGGAGGGCCCCTACAATGAGCAGTTCTTC. Translating it yields CASTWREGPYNEQFF.

This clonotype was seen many times. In DNA form, the CDR3 reads TGTGCCAGCAGCTTACTAGCGGTCACAGATACGCAGTATTTT. Amino acids: CASSLLAVTDTQYF. The chain is built from TRBV7-2 and TRBJ2-3, with 7 nucleotides matching TRBD2. With V trimmed by 2 bases and J by 2 bases, 1 base remained unmatched. This CDR3 is built from 14 residues. Per germline, CDR1 SGHTA and CDR2 FQGNSA.

This clonotype was observed many times. The V gene is TRBV10-2, the J gene TRBJ1-5; D possibly corresponds to TRBD1 (6 bases). Per the germline V gene, CDR1 is WSHSY and CDR2 is SAAADI. CDR3 length: 14 residues. Trimming took off 6 bases at V and 5 bases at J, with 14 bases between the two ends. CDR3 protein: CASSRQADHQPQHF. CDR3 DNA: TGCGCCAGCAGCAGACAGGCCGATCATCAGCCCCAGCATTTT.

Ten or more counts support this clonotype. V gene TRBV6-1 combines with J gene TRBJ1-5; no firm D call. V was clipped by 5 bases and J by 3 bases, with 8 bases between them. CDR1 is MNHNS, CDR2 SASEGT, per germline. The CDR3 runs to 13 residues. DNA for the CDR3: TGTGCCAGCAGTTACAGCGCCAATCAGCCCCAGCATTTT. Translation: CASSYSANQPQHF.

The gene calls are TRBV24-1 and TRBJ2-3; weak D call: TRBD1 (6 bases). The CDR3 is 15 amino acids. The V gene's germline CDR1 is KGHDR and CDR2 SFDVKD. Trimming stripped 5 bases from V and 2 bases from J, with 13 bases between. CDR3 amino acids: CATSVGSGVTDTQYF. DNA for the CDR3: TGTGCCACCAGTGTCGGCTCAGGGGTCACAGATACGCAGTATTTT.

CDR3 bases: TGTGCCAGCGGGCTCGACTACGAGCAGTACTTC. Translation: CASGLDYEQYF. This chain uses TRBV27 with TRBJ2-7; no reliable D call. Germline CDR1 MNHEY, CDR2 SMNVEV (reference sequence). Trimming cost V 8 bases and J 3 bases, with 8 bases left between them. CDR3 size: 11 residues.

This clonotype was observed a handful of times. The V call is TRBV7-3, the J call TRBJ2-5, with TRBD2 identical over 13 bases. V lost 5 bases, J lost 4 bases, and 7 bases stayed unmatched. Germline V lookup: CDR1 SGHTA, CDR2 FQGTGA. The CDR3 is 16 amino acids. The chain's CDR3 is CASSPQGLAGTETQYF. The CDR3 DNA is TGTGCCAGCAGCCCTCAGGGACTAGCGGGAACAGAGACCCAGTACTTC.

This clonotype was recorded many times. The chain combines TRBV19 with TRBJ1-5, with D hard to call. The V end lost 11 bases, the J end lost 1 base, and 18 bases lay between the germline ends. The germline V gene has CDR1 LNHDA and CDR2 SQIVND (reference sequence). The CDR3 contains 15 residues. The CDR3 DNA reads as TGTGCCTCAGACCTGGGAAGTCGAAGCAATCAGCCCCAGCATTTT. Translating gives CASDLGSRSNQPQHF.

This clonotype ranks as medium-sized. The chain links TRBV12-3 or TRBV12-4 to TRBJ1-2; D uncertain. The V and J ends lost 5 bases and 8 bases respectively, with 21 bases between them. This CDR3 is 15 amino acids long. CDR3 nucleotide sequence: TGTGCCAGCAGTGATTCTTGGTTGAAAGGGAGAGGCTACACCTTC. This gives the protein CASSDSWLKGRGYTF.

The V gene is TRBV7-2, the J gene TRBJ2-1; TRBD1 or TRBD2 may be the D gene (5 bases each). The CDR3 runs 14 residues. The V and J ends lost 5 bases and 5 bases respectively, with 13 bases between them. CDR1 is SGHTA, CDR2 FQGNSA, per germline. The CDR3 spells CASSPERGNNEQFF. The CDR3 DNA reads as TGTGCCAGCAGCCCTGAGAGGGGAAACAATGAGCAGTTCTTC.

This clonotype was counted only a few times. The chain uses TRBV7-8 and TRBJ2-4; D could derive from TRBD1 or TRBD2 (5 bases each). The ends were cut back, 2 bases at V and 4 bases at J, with 12 bases in the middle. CDR1 is SGHVS, CDR2 FQNEAQ, per germline. The CDR3 sequence is 15 residues long. The DNA of the CDR3 is TGTGCCAGCAGCTTACCGGGGACCGAAAAAAACATTCAGTACTTC. Its translation is CASSLPGTEKNIQYF.

CDR3 sequence (DNA): TGTGCCAGCAAAATTACGGGTTTAGACACCATATATTTT. It is translated as CASKITGLDTIYF. The chain combines TRBV6-5 with TRBJ1-3; no definite D call. Trimming pared 7 bases from V and 8 bases from J, leaving 15 bases between. The germline V gene encodes CDR1 MNHEY and CDR2 SVGAGI. This CDR3 contains 13 residues.

This clonotype was found many times. The chain couples TRBV28 to TRBJ2-7; possible D gene TRBD1, 5 bases. The CDR3 runs 11 residues. V lost 5 bases and J lost 6, with 8 bases in between. Germline-derived CDR1 and CDR2 are MDHEN and SYDVKM. The CDR3 sequence: CASSPRVEQYF. The CDR3 coding sequence is TGTGCCAGCAGTCCCAGGGTCGAGCAGTACTTC.

This rearrangement joins TRBV12-2 to TRBJ2-7; TRBD2, the table's D call, lacks a check against the DNA. TRBV12-2 is a pseudogene locus. This CDR3 has 17 residues. The CDR3 DNA is TGTGCAAGTCGCTTAGTAGGTCGGGCCCACCTCACCTACGAGCAGTACTTC. Protein product: CASRLVGRAHLTYEQYF.

The genes are TRBV5-1 and TRBJ1-2, with D uncertain. Trimming removed 0 bases at V and 6 bases at J, with 12 bases between. CDR1 is SGHRS, CDR2 YFSETQ, per germline. The CDR3 length is 14 residues. The CDR3 bases are TGCGCCAGCAGCTTGGCCAGGACGGTAGATGGCTACACCTTC. Translation gives CASSLARTVDGYTF. Full variable domain (rest looked up from reference TRBV5-1 and TRBJ1-2): KAGVTQTPRYLIKTRGQQVTLSCSPISGHRSVSWYQQTPGQGLQFLFEYFSETQRNKGNFPGRFSGRQFSNSRSEMNVSTLELGDSALYLCASSLARTVDGYTFGSGTRLTVV.

This clonotype appeared a few times. This chain connects TRBV15 to TRBJ2-1; the D is unclear. Deletions cut 5 bases from V and 8 bases from J, with 13 bases between. Germline loops: CDR1 LNHNV, CDR2 YYDKDF (reference sequence). CDR3 size: 13 residues. Here the CDR3 DNA reads TGTGCCACCAGCCCGGACCGCCTTGATGAGCAGTTCTTC. Amino acids: CATSPDRLDEQFF.

This clonotype was counted only a few times. The gene calls are TRBV27 and TRBJ1-3, with D hard to call. The germline gives CDR1 MNHEY, CDR2 SMNVEV (reference sequence). V was shortened by 5 bases and J by 0 bases, with 11 bases between the two germline ends. The CDR3 is 15 residues long. CDR3 sequence: CASSRDRNSGNTIYF. The CDR3 coding sequence is TGTGCCAGCAGTCGTGACCGTAACTCTGGAAACACCATATATTTT.

This clonotype was found a few times. This CDR3 reads CASTGLAGPYEQYF. The CDR3 DNA reads as TGTGCCAGCACGGGACTAGCGGGACCCTACGAGCAGTACTTC. This chain links TRBV2 with TRBJ2-7; the match to TRBD2 covers 13 bases. This CDR3 comprises 14 residues. The germline gives CDR1 SNHLY, CDR2 FYNNEI. The J segment lost 2 bases and the V segment lost 7 bases, leaving 2 bases of the junction unmatched.

This clonotype came up many times. This chain uses TRBV12-3 or TRBV12-4 with TRBJ2-1, with 11 bases aligning to TRBD2. The CDR3 is made up of 14 amino acids. The V gene end was trimmed by 5 bases and the J gene end by 10 bases; junction bases not matched to a gene: 7. The CDR3 DNA reads TGTGCCAGCAGTCTGGGACTAGCGGCCGGGGAGCAGTTCTTC. Its protein product is CASSLGLAAGEQFF.

This clonotype was recorded a few times. The chain is built from TRBV7-8 and TRBJ1-2, with D unclear. Germline CDR1 SGHVS, CDR2 FQNEAQ. Trimming removed 10 bases from V and 6 bases from J, with 12 bases in between. CDR3 length: 11 residues. The CDR3 loop is CAINTGNGYTF. DNA of the CDR3: TGTGCCATCAACACCGGGAATGGCTACACCTTC.

This clonotype has ten or more counts. The gene calls are TRBV7-6 and TRBJ2-7; 9 bases line up with TRBD2. The germline CDR1 and CDR2 sequences are SGHVS and FNYEAQ. The CDR3 is made up of 14 amino acids. J was trimmed by 6 bases and V by 5 bases; bases with no gene match: 8. CDR3 residues: CASSPIAGVAEQYF. CDR3 sequence (DNA): TGTGCCAGCAGCCCAATAGCGGGAGTAGCCGAGCAGTACTTC.

The chain uses TRBV5-1 and TRBJ1-1; D is unresolved. The CDR3 covers 14 residues. V lost 1 base and J lost 0, with 7 bases in between. Germline V gene lookup returns CDR1 SGHRS and CDR2 YFSETQ. CDR3 residues: CASSLTGMNTEAFF. CDR3 bases: TGCGCCAGCAGCTTGACGGGTATGAACACTGAAGCTTTCTTT.

The rearrangement joins TRBV12-3 or TRBV12-4 to TRBJ1-5, with 9 bases that match TRBD1. This CDR3 is built from 15 residues. V shed 6 bases, J shed 6 bases, and the junction held 9 bases outside the gene matches. CDR3 sequence: CASSYGTGKGQPQHF. In nucleotides, the CDR3 is TGTGCCAGCAGCTACGGGACAGGGAAGGGTCAGCCCCAGCATTTT.